This T cell receptor beta chain was retrieved from a study of T cell repertoires in cytomegalovirus infection. TCRdb independently ran MiXCR on the reads; one entry per CDR3 protein. The table shows roughly 280,000 distinct CDR3 sequences, with about an eighth occurring only once. Many counts were recorded for this clonotype. CDR3 length: 15 amino acids. With 1 base removed from V and 7 bases from J, the gap between germline ends came to 16 bases. CDR1 SGHTA and CDR2 FQGNSA come from the germline V gene. The chain combines TRBV7-2 with TRBJ2-5, with D possibly matching TRBD1 (5 bases). The TCR originated in a human donor in good health (CMV status not recorded). Some clones in this sample may be carry-over from other donors' samples. Sequencing used PBMCs. The CDR3 DNA reads TGTGCCAGCAGCTTAGTGGGTCAGGGTAGTGGGACCCAGTACTTC. Protein: CASSLVGQGSGTQYF.